Below, one TCR beta chain is given with its context. There is no known antigen for this receptor. No much larger clonotype is one base removed from it; base qualities were not supplied. The data derive from a study of blood T cell repertoires in COVID-19 (TCRdb year 2020). For context, the study as a whole: The collaborator samples originated in the United States, Italy and Spain and spanned the acute and convalescent phases of COVID-19. The dataset comprised deeply sampled blood TCRbeta repertoires from subjects exposed to, actively infected with, or recovered from COVID-19. The material from the prospective study consisted of cDNA or gDNA derived from T cells, B-cell-depleted T cells, or PBMCs. Where HLA class I and class II types were available, the types were taken from metadata supplied by the sample provider, not from assay-based typing. The repertoires were made available in a free public database intended to serve as a resource for research on the immune response to SARS-CoV-2. A de-identified subject ID, COVID-19 status, age in years and sex were almost always included in the sample metadata. The samples were drawn from two sources: the first 160 participants of the ongoing ImmuneRACE study, and 1,254 subjects contributed by 6 global collaborators. General study outcomes and caveats: Clinical and demographic metadata were provided uncurated, with the amount varying by source and participant.

The immunoSEQ Assay, a bias-controlled multiplex PCR, was used to amplify TCRbeta CDR3 regions from genomic DNA. Regarding the original processing steps: Within the assay, amplification of reference gene primers was used to estimate how many nucleated cells each sample contained. Sequence reads were collapsed and filtered to measure the absolute abundance of every unique TCRbeta CDR3 rearrangement. For each sample, productive Simpson clonality was calculated as the square root of Simpson's diversity index across productive rearrangements. This immuneACCESS table, as held by TCRdb, lists in-frame sequences with V and J called but not all clones. Of the missing ones, under half trace to an unresolved V gene in checked studies; the others have no known cause. The V and J calls and clone size are taken from that table; D and trimming were inferred from the DNA. Present in this sample are around 290,000 clones, around 90% of which were seen just once. The ten most abundant clones make up 1.7% of the sample.

Participants in the prospective study were aged about 18 to 95 years, lived in 24 United States geographic areas, and enrolled through a virtual design. Cohort assignment in the prospective study relied on participant-reported clinical history from a screening survey and a study questionnaire. ImmuneRACE Cohort 3 recovered participants were defined by two consecutive negative NP/OP PCR tests, healthcare professional clearance, or symptom resolution. In the prospective study, mobile phlebotomists collected whole blood, serum and a nasopharyngeal or oropharyngeal swab from each participant. Additional blood draws and questionnaires over an approximately two-month period could optionally be provided by prospective study participants. Blood samples from the prospective study were shipped frozen or at room temperature prior to DNA extraction. The receptor was derived from a woman aged 40 to 50 who had recovered from COVID-19. The sample comprised PBMCs or T cells enriched from blood (not recorded which).

The CDR3 has the sequence CASSLGLANEQYF. At the DNA level, the sequence is TGTGCCAGCAGCTTGGGACTAGCTAACGAGCAGTACTTC. Recombination joined TRBV7-8 with TRBJ2-7, with 9 bases aligning to TRBD2. From its cysteine to its phenylalanine, the CDR3 spans 13 amino acids. Solely the CDR3 DNA is kept, with 39 bases framed from the first base. The junction shows trimming of 3 bases on V and 5 bases on J, and the gene matches do not reach 2 bases of it. From a lookup of the germline V gene, CDR1 and CDR2 are SGHVS and FQNEAQ.